The 18 T cell receptor beta chains presented below share a single source sample, sequenced in a study of shared clonotypes between healthy human individuals. Using immunoSEQ multiplex PCR, the repertoire was profiled, and TCRdb retains in-frame clones only, with some absent. This sample has approximately 1,500,000 clones, with around 97% found just once. Sequencing used naive CD4+ T cells sorted from blood. Subset indicated: CD45RA+ positively selected. Receptors originate from a man aged 25 to 40 in good health.

The rearrangement links TRBV18 to TRBJ1-5, with D perhaps matching TRBD1 (5 bases). V gave up 3 bases and J gave up 7 bases, with 19 bases separating them. Per germline, CDR1 KGHSH and CDR2 LQKENI. The CDR3 covers 16 residues. The DNA for the CDR3 is TGTGCCAGCTCACCCCTGGACTACCAGGGCTCGCAGCCCCAGCATTTT. This translates into CASSPLDYQGSQPQHF.

The gene calls are TRBV5-4 and TRBJ2-7; 9 bases agree with TRBD2. V was pared by 0 bases and J by 7 bases, with 8 bases of the junction left unmatched. The CDR3 is 15 residues long. Germline values: CDR1 SGHNT, CDR2 YYREEE (reference sequence). CDR3 sequence (DNA): TGTGCCAGCAGCTTGGTATCTAGCGGGAAAGGTGAGCAGTACTTC. The encoded protein is CASSLVSSGKGEQYF.

The chain employs TRBV18 and TRBJ2-7; 9 nucleotides line up with TRBD1. V shed 3 bases and J 3 bases; nucleotides not matched to a gene: 15. The CDR3 has 18 amino acids. Germline assignment: CDR1 KGHSH and CDR2 LQKENI. This CDR3 is CASSPLRDRVLPNYEQYF. Here the CDR3 DNA reads TGTGCCAGCTCACCTCTTCGGGACAGGGTTCTACCCAACTACGAGCAGTACTTC.

V and J are TRBV6-1 and TRBJ1-4; possibly TRBD1 for D (6 bases). Trimming took 7 bases from V and 5 from J, leaving 11 bases between them. The length of the CDR3 is 13 residues. Germline V lookup: CDR1 MNHNS, CDR2 SASEGT. CDR3 amino acids: CASKQGNNEKLFF. CDR3 coding DNA: TGTGCCAGCAAACAGGGTAACAATGAAAAACTGTTTTTT.

This rearrangement joins TRBV28 to TRBJ2-1, with D possibly TRBD1 on 6 matching bases. Germline CDR1 and CDR2: MDHEN and SYDVKM. V gave up 6 bases and J gave up 3 bases, with 15 bases separating them. There are 15 residues in the CDR3. DNA of the CDR3: TGTGCCAGCAGATCCGGGACACTGATCTACAATGAGCAGTTCTTC. As protein: CASRSGTLIYNEQFF.

The rearrangement links TRBV30 to TRBJ2-2; 8 bases map to TRBD2. Germline loops: CDR1 GTSNPN, CDR2 SVGIG (reference sequence). The CDR3 length is 15 residues. Trimming took 7 bases from V and 0 from J; bases not matched to a gene: 7. As DNA, the CDR3 is TGTGCCTCCAAAGGACTAGCTGCGAACACCGGGGAGCTGTTTTTT. Its protein is CASKGLAANTGELFF.

The chain is built from TRBV19 and TRBJ2-2; TRBD1 aligns across 8 bases. The CDR3 runs to 15 residues. V gave up 3 bases and J gave up 0 bases; unmatched junction bases: 0. Germline CDR1 is LNHDA and CDR2 is SQIVND (reference sequence). The CDR3 spells CASSMDRANTGELFF. The CDR3, as DNA: TGTGCCAGTAGTATGGACAGGGCGAACACCGGGGAGCTGTTTTTT.

This clone was seen only once. The V and J genes are TRBV11-2 and TRBJ2-7; D ambiguous. With 2 bases removed from V and 6 bases from J, the gap between germline ends came to 8 bases. CDR1 and CDR2 (germline): SGHAT, FQNNGV. This CDR3 contains 12 residues. As DNA, the CDR3 is TGTGCCAGCAGCTTATCCCTCTCCGAGCAGTACTTC. Protein product: CASSLSLSEQYF. Full variable domain (outside the CDR3, taken from reference TRBV11-2 and TRBJ2-7): EAGVAQSPRYKIIEKRQSVAFWCNPISGHATLYWYQQILGQGPKLLIQFQNNGVVDDSQLPKDRFSAERLKGVDSTLKIQPAKLEDSAVYLCASSLSLSEQYFGPGTRLTVT.

The genes are TRBV28 and TRBJ1-2; perhaps TRBD1 as D (6 bases). The length of the CDR3 is 16 residues. The V gene's germline CDR1 is MDHEN and CDR2 SYDVKM. With 3 bases removed from V and 3 bases from J, the gap between germline ends came to 17 bases. The CDR3 here is CASSFGGPTGDYGYTF. CDR3 coding DNA: TGTGCCAGCAGTTTCGGGGGGCCGACAGGTGACTATGGCTACACCTTC.

V gene TRBV19 combines with J gene TRBJ2-7; D uncertain. The CDR3 covers 15 residues. V was trimmed by 0 bases and J by 3 bases, leaving 12 bases between them. The germline V gene has CDR1 LNHDA and CDR2 SQIVND (reference sequence). The CDR3 region is CASSIDLPRLYEQYF. CDR3 in DNA: TGTGCCAGTAGTATAGATCTCCCCCGTCTCTACGAGCAGTACTTC.

The gene calls are TRBV9 and TRBJ2-5, with TRBD1 matching over 8 bases. Looked up from germline, CDR1 is SGDLS and CDR2 is YYNGEE. The CDR3 sequence is 23 residues long. The V segment lost 0 bases and the J segment 2 bases; nucleotides outside the gene matches: 27. This CDR3 is CASSVEGQVDKRTWTDQQETQYF. The CDR3 region has the DNA TGTGCCAGCAGCGTAGAGGGACAGGTTGACAAACGTACCTGGACCGACCAACAAGAGACCCAGTACTTC.

This chain uses TRBV5-1 with TRBJ2-3; D is unclear. Trimming left V 0 bases short and J 4 bases short, with 9 bases between. The CDR3 is 14 residues long. Per the germline V gene, CDR1 is SGHRS and CDR2 is YFSETQ. CDR3 bases: TGCGCCAGCAGCTTGGGGTCAAGCGCAGATACGCAGTATTTT. This translates into CASSLGSSADTQYF.

The chain couples TRBV18 to TRBJ1-3, with TRBD1 matching over 7 bases. CDR1 KGHSH and CDR2 LQKENI come from the germline V gene. The CDR3 loop spans 17 amino acids. V trimming: 6 bases; J trimming: 0 bases; junction bases outside the gene matches: 11. Here the CDR3 reads CASSRSGGPSSGNTIYF. CDR3 coding DNA: TGTGCCAGCTCGCGCTCAGGGGGTCCCAGCTCTGGAAACACCATATATTTT.

The J gene is TRBJ2-7, the V gene TRBV11-3, with unresolved D. CDR1 and CDR2 (germline): SGHNT, YENEEA. V was shortened by 6 bases and J by 2 bases, with 17 bases between the two germline ends. This CDR3 region has 15 residues. The CDR3 sequence: CASRSLPATTYEQYF. The CDR3 DNA follows: TGTGCCAGCAGATCCCTCCCAGCAACAACCTACGAGCAGTACTTC.

V is TRBV30 and J is TRBJ2-7; D is ambiguous. Looked up from germline, CDR1 is GTSNPN and CDR2 is SVGIG (reference sequence). This CDR3 is built from 12 residues. The V and J ends lost 4 bases and 4 bases respectively, with 11 bases between them. The CDR3 DNA reads as TGTGCCTGGATTAAAGGTCCTTACGAGCAGTACTTC. Encoded protein: CAWIKGPYEQYF.

In DNA form, the CDR3 reads TGTGCCAGCAGCCCCGGGAAGCGGGAACAAGAGACCCAGTACTTC. It yields the protein CASSPGKREQETQYF. The rearrangement links TRBV7-9 to TRBJ2-5, with 7 bases that match TRBD2. The CDR3 totals 15 residues. CDR1 and CDR2 from the germline V gene are SEHNR and FQNEAQ (reference sequence). Losses at the gene ends were 5 bases for V and 2 bases for J; bases not matched to a gene: 8.

The genes are TRBV7-2 and TRBJ2-5, with unresolved D. The V gene lost 1 base and the J gene lost 2 bases, with 11 bases spanning the gap. Germline V gene sequence: CDR1 SGHTA, CDR2 FQGNSA. The CDR3 covers 15 residues. CDR3 residues: CASSLVLIFQETQYF. The CDR3 DNA reads as TGTGCCAGCAGCTTAGTACTAATCTTTCAAGAGACCCAGTACTTC. Full variable domain (outside the CDR3, taken from reference TRBV7-2 and TRBJ2-5): GAGVSQSPSNKVTEKGKDVELRCDPISGHTALYWYRQSLGQGLEFLIYFQGNSAPDKSGLPSDRFSAERTGGSVSTLTIQRTQQEDSAVYLCASSLVLIFQETQYFGPGTRLLVL.

A single count supports this clone. V usage is TRBV29-1 and J usage is TRBJ1-5; no firm D call. The CDR3 covers 12 residues. The V and J ends lost 3 bases and 2 bases respectively, with 5 bases between them. Looked up from germline, CDR1 is SQVTM and CDR2 is ANQGSEA. CDR3 nucleotide sequence: TGCAGCGTTGAGCAGGGCAATCAGCCCCAGCATTTT. Its translation: CSVEQGNQPQHF.